Listed here is a single T cell receptor (beta chain). Its antigen is not yet known. One base away there is no much larger clone; base qualities are not given. In the paper's terms, the time point label means: week 47, end of study. Each vaccine dose, consisting of 300 ug of a 20-mer mutant IDH1 peptide in Montanide, was administered subcutaneously with topical imiquimod. Eight vaccinations were administered to patients in weeks 1, 3, 5, 7, 11, 15, 19 and 23, corresponding to visits V03 through V10. The donors had newly diagnosed IDH1-mutant astrocytomas of WHO grade 3 or 4 that showed loss of nuclear ATRX. The samples were drawn from NOA16, a multicentre, single-arm, open-label phase I trial in Germany that tested a mutant IDH1 peptide vaccine in humans for the first time. Genomic DNA for TCRB sequencing was isolated from EDTA blood with the DNeasy Blood and Tissue Kit. The sample comes from a study of a mutant IDH1 vaccine in newly diagnosed glioma (dated by TCRdb to the early 2020s). In the study overall: In the chemotherapy-containing groups, vaccination started alongside temozolomide cycles, whereas in patients who had radiotherapy alone it started 4-6 weeks after radiotherapy. Of the 25 to 40 patients who were treated, around 62% were male and 37.5% were female, and the mean age was about 40 years. Prior to enrollment, standard therapy consisting of radiotherapy alone, temozolomide alone, or radiochemotherapy with temozolomide had been administered to patients, with the combination being received by most patients. The week-35 safety follow-up took place at visit V12, and the week-47 end of study took place at visit V13. Peripheral blood samples were drawn at six visits, namely V03 (baseline), V05, V07, V10, V12 and V13. For exploratory analyses, longitudinal TCRB deep sequencing was carried out in more than 20 treated patients wherever samples were available. Paper-wide results and their limitations: The authors noted that analyses of patient blood samples could not be reproduced because of sample limitations. No apparent relationship was observed between pseudoprogression and alterations in the top peripheral T cell clonotypes detected by TCRB sequencing. Immune responses induced by the vaccine were seen in approximately 93% of patients across multiple MHC alleles. Selection of PBMC samples for TCRB deep sequencing was based on availability.

The germline V and J ends show losses of 0 bases and 5 bases respectively, and no gene match explains 7 bases of the junction. From its cysteine to its phenylalanine, the CDR3 spans 16 amino acids. This entry keeps only the CDR3 DNA: 48 bases, framed from base 1. CDR1 and CDR2, looked up from the germline V gene, are KGHSH and LQKENI. The library came from the immunoSEQ multiplex PCR assay. The hsTCRB Kit was used according to the manufacturer's protocol to amplify rearranged TCR beta chain sequences. An Illumina MiSeq was used to sequence the TCRB libraries. Regarding the original processing steps: Demultiplexing, trimming and gene mapping were performed with the kit vendor's proprietary platform. Held by TCRdb, this immuneACCESS table contains in-frame sequences only and omits some clones. Under half of the omission traces to an unresolved V gene where checked; the cause of the rest is unknown. From that table come the V and J calls and clone size; the DNA was used to work out D and trimming. In this sample the table shows tens of thousands of clones, around 83% of which occur a single time. The top ten hold under 4.5% of the sample.

The TCR was taken from a man aged 25-40 years with glioma. This specimen consisted of PBMCs, obtained from a glioma patient whose treatment included an IDH1 peptide vaccine. This chain is built from TRBV18 and TRBJ2-7, and 10 junction bases match TRBD2. The base sequence is TGTGCCAGCTCACCACCGGAGCGGGGGGGCCTTGACGAGCAGTACTTC. Translated, this gives CASSPPERGGLDEQYF.